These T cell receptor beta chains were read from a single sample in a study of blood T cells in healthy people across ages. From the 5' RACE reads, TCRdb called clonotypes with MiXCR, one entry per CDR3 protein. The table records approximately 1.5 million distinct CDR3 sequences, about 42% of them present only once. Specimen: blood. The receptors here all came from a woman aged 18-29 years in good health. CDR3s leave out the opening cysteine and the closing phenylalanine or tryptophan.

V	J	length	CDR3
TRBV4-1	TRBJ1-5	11	ASSQGGHQPQH
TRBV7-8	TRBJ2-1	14	ASSLEAGGLPNEQF
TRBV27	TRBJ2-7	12	ASSFRETFYEQY
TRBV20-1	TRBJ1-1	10	SAPTPNTEAF
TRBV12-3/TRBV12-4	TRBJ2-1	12	ASSLPGLVYEQF
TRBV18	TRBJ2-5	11	ASSLDRHNEQY
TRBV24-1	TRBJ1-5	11	ATTRVWGQPQH
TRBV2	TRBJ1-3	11	ASSAPPLNTIY
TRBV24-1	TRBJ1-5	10	ATSDPSGAQH
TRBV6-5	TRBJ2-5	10	ASSFIMGTQY
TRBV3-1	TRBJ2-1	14	ASRGLAGEFYNEQF
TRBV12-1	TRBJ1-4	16	ASSPHGPGTGPNEKLF
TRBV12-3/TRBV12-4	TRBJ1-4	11	ASSLENGEKLF
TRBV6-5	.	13	ASSYNPGPQNIQY
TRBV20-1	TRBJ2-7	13	SARQPGTGSYEQY
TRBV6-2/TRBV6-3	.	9	AGSPFYEQY
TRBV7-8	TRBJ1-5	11	ASIRQKGQPQH
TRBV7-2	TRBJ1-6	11	ASSPGRESPLH
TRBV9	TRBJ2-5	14	ASSDQGREVFETQY
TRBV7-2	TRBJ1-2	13	ASSLGLGVGYGYT
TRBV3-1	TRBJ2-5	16	ASSLRRLAGGSPETQY
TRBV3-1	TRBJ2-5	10	ASSQVMTKQY
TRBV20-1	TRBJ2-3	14	SASKGVRLPTDTQY
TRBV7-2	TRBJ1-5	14	ASSPARGTSNQPQH
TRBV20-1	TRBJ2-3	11	SAEGGRTDTQY
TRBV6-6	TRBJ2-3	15	ASSYAVDRVVVNTQY
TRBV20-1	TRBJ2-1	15	SARGVSTGHLYNEQF
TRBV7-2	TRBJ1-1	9	ASSLGSKAF
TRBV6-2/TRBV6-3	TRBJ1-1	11	AGREDSHTEAF
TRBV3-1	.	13	ASSQDPSRAGIQY
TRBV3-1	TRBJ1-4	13	ASSLQGVANEKLF
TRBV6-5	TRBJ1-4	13	ASSYGPGGNEKLF
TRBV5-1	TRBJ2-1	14	ASSSTGTRAYNEQF
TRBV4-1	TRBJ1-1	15	ASSHHLGGGKNTEAF
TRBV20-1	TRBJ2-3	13	SAMPLAGESDTQY